One sample yielded the 17 T cell receptor beta chains listed below, sequenced in a study of blood T cell repertoires in COVID-19. Sequenced by immunoSEQ multiplex PCR; TCRdb stores in-frame clones only, minus some. The sample contains 250,000 to 350,000 clones, 85% to 90% of which appear only once. The sample was peripheral blood. Source of these receptors: a woman in her thirties with COVID-19, enrolled during active disease.

The count of this clone is one. This chain uses TRBV11-2 with TRBJ2-3; TRBD1 matches 7 bases. The germline CDR1 and CDR2 sequences are SGHAT and FQNNGV. CDR3 length equals 15 residues. Germline trimming cut 4 bases from V and 6 bases from J; bases unmatched to any gene: 10. This CDR3 is CASSSKRTGGDTQYF. In DNA, the CDR3 is TGTGCCAGCAGCTCAAAAAGGACAGGTGGGGATACGCAGTATTTT.

The chain uses TRBV28 and TRBJ1-3; 7 nucleotides line up with TRBD1. CDR1 and CDR2 (germline): MDHEN, SYDVKM. The CDR3 length is 15 residues. Trimming at V came to 6 bases and at J to 2 bases, leaving 7 bases not matched to a gene. CDR3 coding DNA: TGTGCCAGCAGCCCGGGACAGACCCCTGGAAACACCATATATTTT. This gives the protein CASSPGQTPGNTIYF.

CDR3 in amino acids: CASSQDRGPQHF. For the CDR3, the DNA is TGTGCCAGCAGCCAAGATCGGGGGCCCCAGCATTTT. V and J are TRBV3-1 (or the pseudogene TRBV3-2) and TRBJ1-5; no firm D call. Deletions cut 0 bases from V and 9 bases from J, with 6 bases between. In germline, CDR1 is LGHDT, CDR2 YNNKEL (reference sequence). CDR3 length: 12 amino acids.

V usage is TRBV7-8 and J usage is TRBJ1-1; 8 nucleotides align to TRBD1. CDR1 and CDR2 (germline): SGHVS, FQNEAQ. V trimming: 5 bases; J trimming: 4 bases; junction bases outside the gene matches: 15. CDR3 length: 17 amino acids. The DNA of the CDR3 is TGTGCCAGCAGCCCGACAGGGGTTGGGTTAAAGAGCACTGAAGCTTTCTTT. Its translation is CASSPTGVGLKSTEAFF.

The chain recombines TRBV5-6 with TRBJ2-7, with D perhaps matching TRBD1 (7 bases). V was pared by 4 bases and J by 4 bases, with 15 bases between. This CDR3 spans 14 amino acids. Germline V gene lookup returns CDR1 SGHDT and CDR2 YYEEEE. The CDR3 sequence is CASSRGAGGYEQYF. CDR3 bases: TGTGCCAGCAGCAGGGGGGCAGGGGGATACGAGCAGTACTTC.

The CDR3 sequence: CASSTRQGVPYEQYF. In nucleotides, the CDR3 is TGTGCCAGCAGCACCCGACAGGGAGTCCCCTACGAGCAGTACTTC. This chain uses TRBV7-6 with TRBJ2-7; the match to TRBD1 covers 7 bases. Germline CDR1 is SGHVS and CDR2 is FNYEAQ. Trimming cost V 5 bases and J 2 bases; bases outside gene matches: 9. The CDR3 runs 15 residues.

The genes are TRBV5-4 and TRBJ1-6; 9 bases line up with TRBD1. The germline gives CDR1 SGHNT, CDR2 YYREEE (reference sequence). CDR3 size: 18 residues. V trimming: 3 bases; J trimming: 4 bases; junction bases outside the gene matches: 11. CDR3 DNA sequence: TGTGCCAGCAGCTGGAAAATGGACAGGGGCCCTTATAATTCACCCCTCCACTTT. Amino acids: CASSWKMDRGPYNSPLHF.

This chain links TRBV18 with TRBJ2-5; D is undetermined. This CDR3 is 11 amino acids long. Deletions cut 6 bases from V and 2 bases from J, with 4 bases between. CDR1 is KGHSH, CDR2 LQKENI, per germline. The CDR3 nucleotides read TGTGCCAGCTCGTTACAAGAGACCCAGTACTTC. Translating gives CASSLQETQYF. Full variable domain (outside the CDR3, taken from reference TRBV18 and TRBJ2-5): NAGVMQNPRHLVRRRGQEARLRCSPMKGHSHVYWYRQLPEEGLKFMVYLQKENIIDESGMPKERFSAEFPKEGPSILRIQQVVRGDSAAYFCASSLQETQYFGPGTRLLVL.

V usage is TRBV19 and J usage is TRBJ1-1, with D possibly TRBD1 on 6 matching bases. Germline CDR1 is LNHDA and CDR2 is SQIVND (reference sequence). Deletions cut 8 bases from V and 5 bases from J, with 15 bases between. This CDR3 spans 13 amino acids. This CDR3 is CASGSSQGTEAFF. The CDR3 DNA follows: TGTGCCAGTGGTTCTTCACAGGGAACTGAAGCTTTCTTT. Full variable domain (remainder filled in from reference TRBV19 and TRBJ1-1): DGGITQSPKYLFRKEGQNVTLSCEQNLNHDAMYWYRQDPGQGLRLIYYSQIVNDFQKGDIAEGYSVSREKKESFPLTVTSAQKNPTAFYLCASGSSQGTEAFFGQGTRLTVV.

The chain recombines TRBV10-3 with TRBJ2-2; possibly TRBD1 for D (5 bases). Trimming shortened V by 10 bases and J by 1 base, and 7 bases separated the two germline ends. The CDR3 is 12 amino acids. From germline, CDR1 is ENHRY and CDR2 SYGVKD. This CDR3 is CASGQNTGELFF. The CDR3 DNA is TGTGCCAGCGGACAGAACACCGGGGAGCTGTTTTTT.

The chain has TRBV4-1 and TRBJ1-1; D is possibly TRBD1 (6 bases). V shed 0 bases and J shed 4 bases, with 18 bases lying between them. The V gene's germline CDR1 is MGHRA and CDR2 YSYEKL. The CDR3 totals 17 residues. The CDR3 loop is CASSQDPTGTLATEAFF. The CDR3, as DNA: TGCGCCAGCAGCCAAGACCCTACAGGGACGTTGGCCACTGAAGCTTTCTTT.

The chain is built from TRBV5-5 and TRBJ2-1, with 9 bases identical to TRBD2. Germline CDR1 and CDR2: SGHKS and YYEKEE (reference sequence). The V gene end was trimmed by 6 bases and the J gene end by 9 bases; junction bases not matched to a gene: 16. This CDR3 region has 16 residues. The DNA for the CDR3 is TGTGCCAGCACACCCCTGGGGCGGGAGGGCATCAGTGAGCAGTTCTTC. It encodes CASTPLGREGISEQFF.

The CDR3 here is CASSEMGLAGGGAYNEQFF. CDR3 coding DNA: TGTGCCAGCAGTGAAATGGGACTAGCGGGAGGAGGCGCCTACAATGAGCAGTTCTTC. The chain has TRBV2 and TRBJ2-1, with 15 bases matching TRBD2. Unmatched junction bases numbered 7, after V lost 2 bases and J lost 2 bases. Germline values: CDR1 SNHLY, CDR2 FYNNEI. The CDR3 is made up of 19 amino acids.

The gene calls are TRBV3-1 (or the pseudogene TRBV3-2) and TRBJ2-4; D might be TRBD1 (6 bases). The CDR3 spans 17 residues. CDR1 is LGHDT and CDR2 is YNNKEL in the germline V gene (reference sequence). Trimming shortened V by 2 bases and J by 2 bases, and 16 bases separated the two germline ends. This CDR3 is CASSQWAWGQTKNIQYF. In DNA form, the CDR3 reads TGTGCCAGCAGCCAATGGGCCTGGGGACAAACCAAAAACATTCAGTACTTC.

This chain links TRBV3-1 (or the pseudogene TRBV3-2) with TRBJ1-2; 7 bases match TRBD1. Germline V lookup: CDR1 LGHDT, CDR2 YNNKEL (reference sequence). J gave up 7 bases and V 0 bases, and 8 bases lay outside the gene matches. The CDR3 covers 15 residues. In DNA form, the CDR3 reads TGTGCCAGCAGCCAAGACTGGACAGGCCGGGGTGGCTACACCTTC. Its protein product is CASSQDWTGRGGYTF.

Turning to this clone: At one boundary the junction diverges from the germline segment, which might be a read error. This chain uses TRBV7-7 with TRBJ2-3, with D unclear. CDR1 and CDR2 from the germline V gene are SSHAT and FNYEAQ (reference sequence). The CDR3 extends over 14 amino acids. The CDR3 loop is CASSLVPFTDTQYF. The CDR3, as DNA: TGTGCTAGCAGCTTAGTTCCTTTCACAGATACGCAGTATTTT.

CDR3 DNA sequence: TGTGCCAGCAGCCAAGTTATCAAGGGGGAGCAGTACTTC. Translated, it gives CASSQVIKGEQYF. The chain joins TRBV14 to TRBJ2-7; tentatively, D is TRBD1 (5 bases). Germline V gene lookup returns CDR1 SGHDN and CDR2 FVKESK. V lost 1 base and J lost 7, with 11 bases in between. This CDR3 is built from 13 residues.